This T cell receptor beta chain derives from a study of blood T cell repertoires in COVID-19. Study background: Nucleic acid was either cDNA or gDNA, and it came from T cells, B-cell-depleted T cells, or PBMCs.

In germline, CDR1 is MGHRA, CDR2 YSYEKL. The V and J ends lost 5 bases and 1 base respectively, with 11 bases between them. This CDR3 is 14 amino acids long. Methods used by the authors: Amplifying reference gene primers gave estimates of nucleated cell counts. The method was immunoSEQ multiplex PCR; TCRdb's version includes in-frame clones alone and lacks a portion of them. From that table come the V and J calls and clone size; the DNA was used to work out D and trimming. The repertoire holds 70,000 to 95,000 clones, with 88% as singletons. This TCR derives from an elderly woman with active COVID-19. This chain uses TRBV4-1 with TRBJ2-5; D gene unclear. What was sequenced was peripheral blood. This chain's CDR3 is CASSSYTTQETQYF. CDR3 coding DNA: TGCGCCAGCAGCTCGTACACCACCCAAGAGACCCAGTACTTC.